Listed below are T cell receptor beta chains from one sample, sequenced in a study of cytomegalovirus exposure and HLA in healthy donors. Sequenced by immunoSEQ multiplex PCR; TCRdb stores in-frame clones only, minus some. The top ten hold 4.3% of the sample, which has 110,000 to 150,000 clones, 80% to 90% seen once. The sample consisted of PBMCs. All receptors derive from a woman between 40 and 50 years old in good health and CMV-seropositive. Each CDR3 is given with its conserved first and last residue. Each record gives: D gene, clone size, V gene, J gene, CDR3 DNA, CDR3 protein. D genes are given only for firm matches. Some rows have no size entry. The others give once, few or many, or a class for an expanded clone.

>-|-|TRBV30|TRBJ2-7
TGTGCCTGGAGTACGGGAAATCGGTACGAGCAGTACTTC
CAWSTGNRYEQYF
>TRBD1|-|TRBV7-9|TRBJ2-5
TGTTCCAGTCGGACAGGGTCAGAGACCCAGTACTTC
CSSRTGSETQYF
>-|-|TRBV18|TRBJ1-2
TGTGCCAGCTCACCGGAGTATGGCTACACCTTC
CASSPEYGYTF
>-|-|TRBV28|TRBJ2-1
TGTGCCAGCAGCCAGATCGCCAATGAGCAGTTCTTC
CASSQIANEQFF
>-|few|TRBV4-1|TRBJ2-7
TGCGCCAGCAGCCAAGACCCAGGGGCCAGCTACGAGCAGTACTTC
CASSQDPGASYEQYF
>-|-|TRBV6-5|TRBJ2-5
TGTGCCAGCAGCCAGCCAGGGGCGCGAGAGACCCAGTACTTC
CASSQPGARETQYF
>TRBD1|few|TRBV7-9|TRBJ1-2
TGTTCCAGCAGCTGGGACAGTAAAGGCTACACCTTC
CSSSWDSKGYTF
>-|-|TRBV6-5|TRBJ1-4
TGTGCCAGCAGTTACGGGGGCCATACGGGAGAAAAACTGTTTTTT
CASSYGGHTGEKLFF
>TRBD1|few|TRBV4-3|TRBJ1-1
TGCGCCAGCAGCCTCGGACAGGGGGAAGCTTTCTTT
CASSLGQGEAFF
>TRBD2|-|TRBV12-5|TRBJ2-3
TGTGCTAGTGGTTTGGTACGGGGGGGATTGACAGATACGCAGTATTTT
CASGLVRGGLTDTQYF
>TRBD2|-|TRBV5-4|TRBJ2-7
TGTGCCAGCAGCCCGCGACGGGGGACTAGCGGGATCGAGCAGTACTTC
CASSPRRGTSGIEQYF
>-|-|TRBV5-8|TRBJ1-2
TGTGCCAGCAGCTTGCCCTCGGGTGGTGGCTACACCTTC
CASSLPSGGGYTF
>-|few|TRBV19|TRBJ1-1
TGTGCCAGTAGTGAATCAGTGAACACTGAAGCTTTCTTT
CASSESVNTEAFF
>TRBD1|-|TRBV7-8|TRBJ2-1
TGTGCCAGCAGCCTGCAGGGGGTAGCCGAGCAGTTCTTC
CASSLQGVAEQFF
>TRBD1|few|TRBV19|TRBJ1-6
TGTGCCAGTAGTATCGGGACAGGGCGGCCACCCCTCCACTTT
CASSIGTGRPPLHF
>-|-|TRBV29-1|TRBJ1-1
TGCAGCGCCCACAGGGTGGGTAAGAACACTGAAGCTTTCTTT
CSAHRVGKNTEAFF
>-|few|TRBV11-3|TRBJ2-2
TGTGCCAGCAGCTGGACGGGGTTAGGCACCGGGGAGCTGTTTTTT
CASSWTGLGTGELFF
>TRBD1|-|TRBV13|TRBJ2-5
TGTGCCAGCAGTCCCGGGACAGGGGGCCGAGAGACCCAGTACTTC
CASSPGTGGRETQYF
>TRBD1|-|TRBV19|TRBJ1-2
TGTGCCAGTAGCATATCGGGACAGGGAGGCTACACCTTC
CASSISGQGGYTF
>TRBD2|-|TRBV28|TRBJ2-7
TGTGCCAGCAGTCGGGTAGCGGGAACCTACGAGCAGTACTTC
CASSRVAGTYEQYF
>-|-|TRBV7-6|TRBJ2-7
TGTGCCAGCAGCTTAGAAGTTGCGACTTCCTACGAGCAGTACTTC
CASSLEVATSYEQYF
>TRBD1|-|TRBV11-2|TRBJ2-7
TGTGCCAGCAGCTTAGGGACAGGGGCCCTCTCCTACGAGCAGTACTTC
CASSLGTGALSYEQYF
>-|-|TRBV7-8|TRBJ2-1
TGTGCCAGCAGCTTGGGGCCGGGCTACAATGAGCAGTTCTTC
CASSLGPGYNEQFF
>-|-|TRBV5-1|TRBJ2-7
TGCGCCAGCGCTCCGGGTGCCCCCTACGAGCAGTACTTC
CASAPGAPYEQYF
>-|-|TRBV5-4|TRBJ2-1
TGTGCCAGCAGCTTTCCGGGACTGTACAATGAGCAGTTCTTC
CASSFPGLYNEQFF
>TRBD1|-|TRBV7-2|TRBJ1-2
TGTGCCAGCAGCTCTCGACAGGGTAATGGCTACACCTTC
CASSSRQGNGYTF
>-|-|TRBV10-3|TRBJ1-6
TGTGCCATCAGTGAGTCGAAGCAGGGGATGGGGAGCCATTCACCCCTCCACTTT
CAISESKQGMGSHSPLHF
>-|few|TRBV21-1|TRBJ2-7
TGTGCCAGCAGCAAAATCGAACAGGGAACCGAGCAGTACTTC
CASSKIEQGTEQYF
>TRBD2|-|TRBV7-9|TRBJ2-7
TGTGCCAGCAGCGCGCGGGGTAGCGGGAGCCACGAGCAGTACTTC
CASSARGSGSHEQYF
>TRBD1|-|TRBV5-1|TRBJ2-7
TGCGCCAGCAGCATACTGGACAGGGTACACGAGCAGTACTTC
CASSILDRVHEQYF
>TRBD2|-|TRBV9|TRBJ2-7
TGTGCCAGCAGCGTAGATAACGGGGGGGACGAGCAGTACTTC
CASSVDNGGDEQYF
>-|-|TRBV27|TRBJ2-7
TGTGCCAGCAAAGGGGACATTCCCTACGAGCAGTACTTC
CASKGDIPYEQYF
>TRBD2|-|TRBV7-9|TRBJ2-3
TGTGCCAGCAGCTTCCCCCGGCGGGAGGAGGCAGATACGCAGTATTTT
CASSFPRREEADTQYF
>-|-|TRBV27|TRBJ2-5
TGTGCCAGCAGTTTAGGCGTAGCGGTGGAGACCCAGTACTTC
CASSLGVAVETQYF
>-|-|TRBV18|TRBJ2-7
TGTGCCAGCTCATCGACTTCTGGACAGTCTTCCGAGCAGTACTTC
CASSSTSGQSSEQYF
>-|-|TRBV4-1|TRBJ2-1
TGCGCCAGCAGCACCACGGGGAGAGGTACGCTCAATGAGCAGTTCTTC
CASSTTGRGTLNEQFF
>-|-|TRBV9|TRBJ2-1
TGTGCCAGCAGCGTAGGTGGGGGAGGTGGAAATGAGCAGTTCTTC
CASSVGGGGGNEQFF
>-|-|TRBV7-9|TRBJ2-5
TGTGCCAGCGGCGGGGAGACCCAGTACTTC
CASGGETQYF
>-|-|TRBV11-2|TRBJ1-5
TGTGCCAGCAGCTTAGAGGGCAGGGGCAATCAGCCCCAGCATTTT
CASSLEGRGNQPQHF
>TRBD1|-|TRBV7-2|TRBJ2-7
TGTGCCAGCAGCCCCCGGGACAGGCTCACCTACGAGCAGTACTTC
CASSPRDRLTYEQYF
>-|-|TRBV2|TRBJ2-2
TGTGCCAGCAATTCCGGGAACACCGGGGAGCTGTTTTTT
CASNSGNTGELFF
>TRBD1|few|TRBV6-5|TRBJ1-5
TGTGCCAGCAAAATAGAGACAGGGGCGAAGCCCCAGCATTTT
CASKIETGAKPQHF
>TRBD2|-|TRBV2|TRBJ2-5
TGTGCCAGCACCACTAGCGGACTGTACCAAGAGACCCAGTACTTC
CASTTSGLYQETQYF
>-|-|TRBV4-3|TRBJ1-1
TGCGCCAGCAGCCAAGAATCTCTAGGGCACGACAGGAACACTGAAGCTTTCTTT
CASSQESLGHDRNTEAFF
>TRBD1|-|TRBV19|TRBJ1-1
TGTGCCAGTTTATCCGACAGGGGGGCTTTCTTT
CASLSDRGAFF
>TRBD1|-|TRBV18|TRBJ2-6
TGTGCCAGCGAGGACAGGGCGGGGGCCAACGTCCTGACTTTC
CASEDRAGANVLTF
>-|-|TRBV19|TRBJ1-1
TGTGCCAGTAGTATAGGTGGTCAGATGAACACTGAAGCTTTCTTT
CASSIGGQMNTEAFF
>TRBD2|-|TRBV7-2|TRBJ2-7
TGTGCCAGCAGCTTTCCTGAATCAAGCGGGAATGACGAGCAGTACTTC
CASSFPESSGNDEQYF
>TRBD1|once|TRBV2|TRBJ1-2
TGTGCCAGCAGTGTACAGGGGAACTATGGCTACACCTTC
CASSVQGNYGYTF
>TRBD1|-|TRBV29-1|TRBJ1-1
TGCAGCGTTGAAGTGAGAGGGGGCAGAGTCACTGAAGCTTTCTTT
CSVEVRGGRVTEAFF
>TRBD1|-|TRBV19|TRBJ1-2
TGTGCCAGTAGTAGCGGGACAGCCACCTATGGCTACACCTTC
CASSSGTATYGYTF
>TRBD1|-|TRBV19|TRBJ2-1
TGTGCCAGCGGACCGGGACAGGGTGTCGATGAGCAGTTCTTC
CASGPGQGVDEQFF
>-|-|TRBV9|TRBJ2-5
TGTGCCAGCAGCGCCGGGGGTGGGGATGGGGAGACCCAGTACTTC
CASSAGGGDGETQYF
>TRBD1|-|TRBV19|TRBJ2-7
TGTGCCAGTAGTAGGGGACAGGGGGCCTACGAGCAGTACTTC
CASSRGQGAYEQYF
>TRBD1|-|TRBV7-2|TRBJ1-2
TGTGCCAGCAGCCTCAGACAGGGGGCGCAGAACGGCTACACCTTC
CASSLRQGAQNGYTF
>-|-|TRBV5-5|TRBJ1-6
TGTGCCAGCAGCCCGGACACGAGCTCCTATAATTCACCCCTCCACTTT
CASSPDTSSYNSPLHF
>TRBD2|once|TRBV7-2|TRBJ2-7
TGTGCCAGCAGCTTAGAGGGAGTAGCGGGTCTCTACGAGCAGTACTTC
CASSLEGVAGLYEQYF
>-|-|TRBV11-1|TRBJ2-7
TGTGCCAGCAGCTTTAGCGGGACAGGGTTTTTCGAGCAGTACTTC
CASSFSGTGFFEQYF
>-|-|TRBV28|TRBJ2-2
TGTGCCAGCAGTTCGCAGGTTACGAACACCGGGGAGCTGTTTTTT
CASSSQVTNTGELFF